These 14 T cell receptor beta chains were all obtained from the same sample, sequenced in a study of regulatory T cells in long-lasting Graves disease. Researchers made TCR beta libraries by using iRepertoire HTBI primers and running Arm-PCR on CDR3 regions. TCRdb processed the multiplex PCR reads anew with MiXCR; each CDR3 protein has one entry. This repertoire shows more than 300,000 distinct CDR3 sequences, under 20% found once; its top ten account for 20%. Time point indicated: newly diagnosed GD, antithyroid drugs for less than 3 months. The authors made the TCR library using RNA they extracted from PBMCs. This sample also appeared in a second study, on T cells in Graves' hyperthyroidism and ophthalmopathy.

Sequences were derived from peripheral blood mononuclear cells (PBMCs), sampled at new diagnosis, from a patient treated with antithyroid drugs. These receptors were obtained from a woman aged 18-29 years with Graves disease.

This chain connects TRBV7-9 to TRBJ1-6, with D hard to call. Per germline, CDR1 SEHNR and CDR2 FQNEAQ (reference sequence). V dropped 6 bases and J dropped 10 bases, with 31 bases sitting between them. The CDR3 sequence is 19 residues long. CDR3 protein: CASSMWRSPTSGNLSPLHF. For the CDR3, the DNA is TGTGCCAGCAGTATGTGGAGATCTCCAACCTCGGGAAACTTATCACCCCTCCACTTT. Together with reference TRBV7-9 and TRBJ1-6, the CDR3 gives the full variable domain: DTGVSQNPRHKITKRGQNVTFRCDPISEHNRLYWYRQTLGQGPEFLTYFQNEAQLEKSRLLSDRFSAERPKGSFSTLEIQRTEQGDSAMYLCASSMWRSPTSGNLSPLHFGNGTRLTVT.

This clonotype came up many times. The J gene is TRBJ2-3, the V gene TRBV5-4; a weak D match, TRBD2 (6 bases). V lost 2 bases and J lost 6, with 13 bases in between. The CDR3 totals 14 residues. Germline CDR1 SGHNT, CDR2 YYREEE (reference sequence). In nucleotides, the CDR3 is TGTGCCAGCAGCTTTCCCGGAGGGGTGGATACGCAGTATTTT. Translation gives CASSFPGGVDTQYF.

This clonotype was seen repeatedly, ten times or more. V gene TRBV20-1 combines with J gene TRBJ1-1; maybe TRBD1 (5 bases). V dropped 7 bases and J dropped 4 bases, with 13 bases sitting between them. The germline V gene encodes CDR1 DFQATT and CDR2 SNEGSKA (reference sequence). The CDR3 covers 12 residues. The chain's CDR3 is CSVREAGTEAFF. CDR3 coding DNA: TGCAGTGTCAGGGAGGCGGGCACTGAAGCTTTCTTT.

This clonotype was seen a handful of times. The chain uses TRBV9 and TRBJ1-5; perhaps TRBD1 as D (5 bases). The CDR3 is made up of 15 amino acids. Looked up from germline, CDR1 is SGDLS and CDR2 is YYNGEE. Trimming shortened V by 0 bases and J by 7 bases, and 14 bases separated the two germline ends. The CDR3 DNA reads as TGTGCCAGCAGCGTAGGATCAGGGAGAGGACAGCCCCAGCATTTT. This gives the protein CASSVGSGRGQPQHF.

This clonotype was seen ten or more times. The chain recombines TRBV29-1 with TRBJ2-7, with 9 bases that match TRBD1. The CDR3 totals 15 residues. Germline V gene sequence: CDR1 SQVTM, CDR2 ANQGSEA. V lost 3 bases and J lost 6; bases outside the gene matches: 12. As DNA, the CDR3 is TGCAGCGTTGAGATCACCCGGGACAGGGCTCGCGAGCAGTACTTC. Translated: CSVEITRDRAREQYF.

This clonotype was seen many times. This chain connects TRBV12-5 to TRBJ2-7, with unresolved D. Trimming removed 1 base at V and 1 base at J, with 5 bases between. CDR1 is LGHNT and CDR2 is FRNRAP in the germline V gene. CDR3 size: 13 residues. In DNA form, the CDR3 reads TGTGCTAGTGGTTTGGCAATGTCCTACGAGCAGTACTTC. Residues: CASGLAMSYEQYF.

This clonotype was seen at least ten times. The chain has TRBV20-1 and TRBJ2-7, with TRBD2 matching over 7 bases. Per the germline V gene, CDR1 is DFQATT and CDR2 is SNEGSKA (reference sequence). The ends lost 4 bases at V and 2 bases at J; junction bases unmatched: 11. The CDR3 length is 15 residues. CDR3 DNA: TGCAGTGCTACCAGCGGGACTCCCGTAGCCTACGAGCAGTACTTC. It encodes CSATSGTPVAYEQYF.

Only a few counts were recorded for this clonotype. This chain connects TRBV19 to TRBJ2-5; 9 bases map to TRBD2. The CDR3 has 16 amino acids. CDR1 is LNHDA and CDR2 is SQIVND in the germline V gene (reference sequence). With V trimmed by 6 bases and J by 5 bases, 13 bases remained unmatched. The CDR3 spells CASRNPTGTSRETQYF. The CDR3 nucleotides read TGTGCCAGTAGGAACCCCACCGGGACTAGCAGGGAGACCCAGTACTTC.

The V and J genes are TRBV14 and TRBJ2-1, with D perhaps matching TRBD1 (6 bases). The CDR3 is 13 residues long. Germline loops: CDR1 SGHDN, CDR2 FVKESK. With 5 bases removed from V and 9 bases from J, the gap between germline ends came to 14 bases. CDR3 coding DNA: TGTGCCAGCAGCTTACAGGGCGGCAGTGAGCAGTTCTTC. Its protein product is CASSLQGGSEQFF.

This clonotype appeared many times. CDR3 sequence reads: CSARRLAGAQNTDTQYF. DNA for the CDR3: TGCAGTGCTAGACGTCTAGCGGGGGCCCAGAACACAGATACGCAGTATTTT. This rearrangement joins TRBV20-1 to TRBJ2-3; 10 bases line up with TRBD2. The CDR3 loop spans 17 amino acids. V shed 2 bases and J 2 bases; nucleotides not matched to a gene: 10. Germline V gene lookup returns CDR1 DFQATT and CDR2 SNEGSKA (reference sequence).

This clonotype was recorded at least ten times. The J gene is TRBJ2-1, the V gene TRBV5-1; D may be TRBD2 (5 bases). Germline values: CDR1 SGHRS, CDR2 YFSETQ. This CDR3 is built from 14 residues. With 1 base removed from V and 8 bases from J, the gap between germline ends came to 13 bases. The CDR3 is CASSLWDEGDEQFF. The CDR3, as DNA: TGCGCCAGCAGCTTGTGGGATGAGGGAGATGAGCAGTTCTTC. Using reference TRBV5-1 and TRBJ2-1 for the parts outside the CDR3, the full variable domain is KAGVTQTPRYLIKTRGQQVTLSCSPISGHRSVSWYQQTPGQGLQFLFEYFSETQRNKGNFPGRFSGRQFSNSRSEMNVSTLELGDSALYLCASSLWDEGDEQFFGPGTRLTVL.

The J gene is TRBJ2-7, the V gene TRBV5-5, with 11 bases aligning to TRBD2. The trim removed 2 bases at V and 5 bases at J, leaving 9 bases unmatched. There are 16 residues in the CDR3. Germline CDR1 SGHKS, CDR2 YYEKEE (reference sequence). CDR3 region: CASSFVIAGGKNEQYF. Written as DNA, the CDR3 is TGTGCCAGCAGCTTTGTGATAGCGGGGGGGAAGAACGAGCAGTACTTC.

On this clonotype itself: This could be a read error, since a much larger clone is one nucleotide away. V and J are TRBV30 and TRBJ2-3, with D maybe TRBD1 (5 bases). The J call could be wrong; TRBJ1-5 is a better fit for the DNA end. This CDR3 is built from 11 residues. Germline assignment: CDR1 GTSNPN and CDR2 SVGIG (reference sequence). This chain's CDR3 is CACSRADTQHF. The CDR3 coding sequence is TGTGCCTGTAGCAGGGCAGATACGCAGCATTTT.

The chain recombines TRBV19 with TRBJ1-1, with D unclear. V lost 4 bases and J lost 4, with 13 bases in between. The CDR3 is 14 residues long. CDR1 and CDR2 from the germline V gene are LNHDA and SQIVND (reference sequence). CDR3 bases: TGTGCCAGTAGTACCGAGGGCCCGGGCACTGAAGCTTTCTTT. Protein product: CASSTEGPGTEAFF.